A single sample gave rise to the 2 T cell receptor beta chains below, sequenced in a study of blood T cell repertoires in COVID-19. The protocol was immunoSEQ multiplex PCR, while the TCRdb copy is restricted to in-frame clones and leaves out a portion. The sample lists about 260,000 clones; around 87% were seen once. The sample was peripheral blood. These receptors originate from a woman in her forties who had recovered from COVID-19.

The chain employs TRBV2 and TRBJ2-5; D not certain. The CDR3 is 12 amino acids. Germline-derived CDR1 and CDR2 are SNHLY and FYNNEI. The V and J ends lost 2 bases and 4 bases respectively, with 5 bases between them. Here the CDR3 DNA reads TGTGCCAGCAGTGAATACAGAGAGACCCAGTACTTC. Protein: CASSEYRETQYF.

The rearrangement links TRBV19 to TRBJ1-1; perhaps TRBD1 as D (5 bases). CDR3 length: 14 amino acids. CDR1 is LNHDA, CDR2 SQIVND, per germline (reference sequence). Trimming removed 6 bases from V and 4 bases from J, with 15 bases in between. Here the CDR3 DNA reads TGTGCCAGTAGCCCGAGTGGGGCAGGCACTGAAGCTTTCTTT. This sequence encodes CASSPSGAGTEAFF.